This passage covers 12 T cell receptor beta chains from one sample sequenced in a study of human T cells and chemical hapten exposure. Time point described: patch test 3, about 24 weeks after DPC sensitization. Treatment of the sample: therapeutic diphenylcyclopropenone sensitization with weekly scalp DPC. TCRdb re-called the RACE reads through MiXCR, storing one row per CDR3 protein. This table has roughly 200,000 distinct CDR3 sequences, about 25% appearing once. Sequencing was performed on whole blood, taken in connection with sensitization to the hapten diphenylcyclopropenone (DPC). The receptors come from a woman between 40 and 55 years old with alopecia areata. Some clones in this sample may be carry-over from other donors' samples.

The chain employs TRBV20-1 and TRBJ2-7; D unresolved. The CDR3 runs to 12 residues. The V gene lost 1 base and the J gene lost 7 bases, with 11 bases spanning the gap. Germline-derived CDR1 and CDR2 are DFQATT and SNEGSKA (reference sequence). CDR3 amino acids: CSARGAADEQYF. The CDR3 DNA is TGCAGTGCTAGAGGGGCGGCGGATGAGCAGTACTTC.

This clonotype was counted between two and nine times. The chain couples TRBV29-1 to TRBJ1-4; perhaps TRBD1 as D (5 bases). Germline CDR1 SQVTM, CDR2 ANQGSEA. The length of the CDR3 is 14 residues. Trimming shortened V by 7 bases and J by 0 bases, and 12 bases separated the two germline ends. The CDR3: CSARGGSTNEKLFF. Written as DNA, the CDR3 is TGCAGCGCCCGCGGGGGGTCAACTAATGAAAAACTGTTTTTT.

The V call is TRBV5-4, the J call TRBJ2-7; D may match TRBD1 or TRBD2 (5 bases each). This CDR3 region has 14 residues. CDR1 and CDR2 (germline): SGHNT, YYREEE (reference sequence). V lost 0 bases to trimming and J lost 3 bases, with 10 bases between them. The CDR3, as DNA: TGTGCCAGCAGCTTGGCAGGGAGTCTCTACGAGCAGTACTTC. Translating it yields CASSLAGSLYEQYF. Supplemented by reference TRBV5-4 and TRBJ2-7, the full variable domain reads ETGVTQSPTHLIKTRGQQVTLRCSSQSGHNTVSWYQQALGQGPQFIFQYYREEENGRGNFPPRFSGLQFPNYSSELNVNALELDDSALYLCASSLAGSLYEQYFGPGTRLTVT.

The chain uses TRBV2 and TRBJ2-3, with no clear D. Trimming removed 7 bases from V and 0 bases from J, with 11 bases in between. In germline, CDR1 is SNHLY, CDR2 FYNNEI. The CDR3 has 14 residues. In DNA form, the CDR3 reads TGTGCCAGCAAGGACCGCGGTAGCACAGATACGCAGTATTTT. Its translation: CASKDRGSTDTQYF.

CDR3 sequence (DNA): TGTGCCAGCAGTTCCCTGGGACTAGCGGCCCGGGAGACCCAGTACTTC. Translated, it gives CASSSLGLAARETQYF. This chain links TRBV28 with TRBJ2-5, with TRBD2 matching 11 bases. CDR1 and CDR2 from the germline V gene are MDHEN and SYDVKM. The J segment lost 5 bases and the V segment lost 4 bases, leaving 9 bases of the junction unmatched. This CDR3 is 16 amino acids long.

This clonotype was seen a few times. V and J are TRBV6-1 and TRBJ2-7, with a weak D call TRBD1 (6 bases). CDR3 length: 14 amino acids. V was clipped by 7 bases and J by 2 bases, with 15 bases between them. CDR1 and CDR2 from the germline V gene are MNHNS and SASEGT. CDR3 loop: CASTSGTSTYEQYF. The CDR3 DNA reads as TGTGCCAGCACCTCCGGGACATCTACCTACGAGCAGTACTTC.

The rearrangement links TRBV7-2 to TRBJ2-3; TRBD2 aligns across 10 bases. Trimming cost V 0 bases and J 0 bases; bases outside gene matches: 9. Germline CDR1 and CDR2: SGHTA and FQGNSA. CDR3 length equals 19 residues. Here the CDR3 reads CASSLARLAGVVSTDTQYF. The CDR3 DNA follows: TGTGCCAGCAGCTTAGCGAGGCTAGCGGGAGTTGTCAGCACAGATACGCAGTATTTT.

This clonotype has a count of ten or more. The V gene is TRBV4-3, the J gene TRBJ1-5, with no clear D. The ends were cut back, 5 bases at V and 3 bases at J, with 8 bases in the middle. This CDR3 comprises 13 residues. Germline V gives CDR1 LGHNA, CDR2 YSLEER. The CDR3 loop is CASSRAVNQPQHF. The CDR3 DNA follows: TGCGCCAGCAGCAGGGCAGTCAATCAGCCCCAGCATTTT.

V is TRBV29-1 and J is TRBJ2-7; no definite D call. Germline V gene data show CDR1 as SQVTM and CDR2 as ANQGSEA. V shed 3 bases and J shed 6 bases, with 15 bases lying between them. CDR3 length: 13 amino acids. DNA of the CDR3: TGCAGCGTTGAGAGGCAGGTAAAAGGCGAGCAGTACTTC. Encoded protein: CSVERQVKGEQYF.

This clonotype was counted at least ten times. The V call is TRBV7-2, the J call TRBJ2-1, with TRBD2 matching 10 bases. There are 15 residues in the CDR3. Germline CDR1 reads SGHTA; CDR2 reads FQGNSA. The V gene end was trimmed by 0 bases and the J gene end by 8 bases; junction bases not matched to a gene: 4. This CDR3 reads CASSLARTSGDEQFF. The CDR3 bases are TGTGCCAGCAGCTTAGCGAGGACTAGCGGTGATGAGCAGTTCTTC.

This clonotype was found a few times. The V call is TRBV3-1, the J call TRBJ2-7; D assignment may be TRBD1 or TRBD2 (5 bases each). Per germline, CDR1 LGHDT and CDR2 YNNKEL (reference sequence). The CDR3 totals 15 residues. Trimming removed 1 base at V and 2 bases at J, with 12 bases between. CDR3: CASSQGAWGTYEQYF. Written as DNA, the CDR3 is TGTGCCAGCAGCCAAGGGGCGTGGGGGACCTACGAGCAGTACTTC.

The J gene is TRBJ2-5, the V gene TRBV29-1; TRBD1 matches at 8 bases. The germline CDR1 and CDR2 sequences are SQVTM and ANQGSEA. The CDR3 is made up of 14 amino acids. J gave up 5 bases and V 3 bases, and 8 bases lay outside the gene matches. CDR3 sequence (DNA): TGCAGCGTTGAGGCCTGGACAGGGACCGAGACCCAGTACTTC. Translation: CSVEAWTGTETQYF.